Detailed here is one T cell receptor beta chain. Its antigen is undetermined. Germline CDR1 is MNHNY and CDR2 is SVGAGI (reference sequence). The CDR3 runs to 16 residues. V lost 4 bases, J lost 4 bases, and 10 bases stayed unmatched. Some clones are missing from TCRdb's copy, which holds only in-frame ones; the method was immunoSEQ multiplex PCR. The sample records 150,000 to 180,000 clones, approximately 86% being singletons. This record belongs to a study of cytomegalovirus exposure and HLA in healthy donors. The overall study: Later analysis reported that the roughly 130 validation repertoires shared the platform of the approximately 690 first-cohort repertoires. General study findings and limits: According to a later analysis, TCR clusters from the first cohort tended to co-occur in the 120 or so validation repertoires.

The receptor was isolated from a young man in good health and CMV-seropositive. The chain couples TRBV6-6 to TRBJ2-3, with 8 positions matching TRBD2. What was sequenced was PBMCs. CDR3 coding DNA: TGTGCCAGCAGTTCCTCTCCAGGGCGGGGGGCAGATACGCAGTATTTT. Its translation is CASSSSPGRGADTQYF.